The 27 T cell receptor beta chains in this list originate from one sample, sequenced in a study of T cell responses to AZD1222 COVID-19 vaccine. TCRdb's copy holds only in-frame clones and misses some; the assay was immunoSEQ multiplex PCR. This sample carries approximately 170,000 clones, 75% to 90% of them seen once, and the ten largest clones take roughly 6.9%. Source: peripheral blood, taken on day 0 of AZD1222 vaccination. These receptors were obtained from an adult in good health.

This chain joins TRBV7-8 and TRBJ1-1; 9 bases are a match to TRBD1. With V trimmed by 0 bases and J by 4 bases, 3 bases remained unmatched. The length of the CDR3 is 15 residues. Looked up from germline, CDR1 is SGHVS and CDR2 is FQNEAQ. The CDR3 sequence is CASSLAVTGGTEAFF. In DNA, the CDR3 is TGTGCCAGCAGCTTAGCGGTGACAGGGGGCACTGAAGCTTTCTTT.

V and J are TRBV5-1 and TRBJ1-2, with D possibly being TRBD1 (5 bases). The CDR3 covers 15 residues. The germline CDR1 and CDR2 sequences are SGHRS and YFSETQ. Deletions cut 0 bases from V and 0 bases from J, with 9 bases between. Here the CDR3 reads CASSLAGVSNYGYTF. CDR3 in DNA: TGCGCCAGCAGCTTGGCGGGGGTCTCTAACTATGGCTACACCTTC. Using reference TRBV5-1 and TRBJ1-2 for the parts outside the CDR3, the full variable domain is KAGVTQTPRYLIKTRGQQVTLSCSPISGHRSVSWYQQTPGQGLQFLFEYFSETQRNKGNFPGRFSGRQFSNSRSEMNVSTLELGDSALYLCASSLAGVSNYGYTFGSGTRLTVV.

This CDR3 reads CASSATSFIYEQYV. CDR3 bases: TGTGCCAGCTCCGCGACTAGTTTTATCTACGAGCAGTACGTC. This chain connects TRBV6-1 to TRBJ2-7, with D possibly being TRBD2 (6 bases). This CDR3 has 14 residues. Germline V gene sequence: CDR1 MNHNS, CDR2 SASEGT. The ends were cut back, 8 bases at V and 3 bases at J, with 17 bases in the middle.

This chain connects TRBV3-1 (or the pseudogene TRBV3-2) to TRBJ2-7; a weak D match, TRBD1 (5 bases). The CDR3 is 14 amino acids. Trimming shortened V by 4 bases and J by 0 bases, and 10 bases separated the two germline ends. Germline V gene sequence: CDR1 LGHDT, CDR2 YNNKEL (reference sequence). The CDR3 region has the DNA TGTGCCAGCAGCCGAAGGGGTAACTCCTACGAGCAGTACTTC. It is translated as CASSRRGNSYEQYF.

This clone was detected only once. The chain has TRBV3-1 (or the pseudogene TRBV3-2) and TRBJ2-5; D is ambiguous. The CDR3 has 13 amino acids. Per the germline V gene, CDR1 is LGHDT and CDR2 is YNNKEL (reference sequence). Between the trimmed V and J ends, which lost 6 bases and 3 bases, there was a span of 11 bases. CDR3 sequence: CASSYGPKETQYF. In nucleotides, the CDR3 is TGTGCCAGCAGTTACGGACCGAAAGAGACCCAGTACTTC.

The chain carries TRBV7-9 and TRBJ2-1, with TRBD2 matching over 8 bases. The V segment lost 3 bases and the J segment 8 bases; nucleotides outside the gene matches: 6. Germline CDR1 SEHNR, CDR2 FQNEAQ (reference sequence). This CDR3 is built from 14 residues. Written as DNA, the CDR3 is TGTGCCAGCAGCTTCGGGGGGGCGTTCGATGAGCAGTTCTTC. It specifies CASSFGGAFDEQFF.

V is TRBV28 and J is TRBJ1-1, with D maybe TRBD1 (6 bases). Germline loops: CDR1 MDHEN, CDR2 SYDVKM. V lost 3 bases and J 5 bases, leaving 10 bases between the germline ends. The CDR3 contains 13 residues. This CDR3 reads CASSFGTLTEAFF. For the CDR3, the DNA is TGTGCCAGCAGTTTCGGGACACTGACTGAAGCTTTCTTT. The full variable domain, in which reference TRBV28 and TRBJ1-1 provide the parts outside the CDR3, is DVKVTQSSRYLVKRTGEKVFLECVQDMDHENMFWYRQDPGLGLRLIYFSYDVKMKEKGDIPEGYSVSREKKERFSLILESASTNQTSMYLCASSFGTLTEAFFGQGTRLTVV.

This chain uses TRBV5-4 with TRBJ2-7, with a tentative D call TRBD1 (5 bases). Trimming removed 4 bases at V and 2 bases at J, with 10 bases between. The CDR3 loop spans 13 amino acids. From germline, CDR1 is SGHNT and CDR2 YYREEE (reference sequence). CDR3 in amino acids: CASSQTDTYEQYF. DNA for the CDR3: TGTGCCAGCAGCCAGACAGACACCTACGAGCAGTACTTC. Looking up the rest from reference TRBV5-4 and TRBJ2-7 gives the full variable domain: ETGVTQSPTHLIKTRGQQVTLRCSSQSGHNTVSWYQQALGQGPQFIFQYYREEENGRGNFPPRFSGLQFPNYSSELNVNALELDDSALYLCASSQTDTYEQYFGPGTRLTVT.

The CDR3 region has the DNA TGTGCCAGCAGCCGAGGAGATTCACCCCTCCACTTT. As protein: CASSRGDSPLHF. The chain recombines TRBV6-5 with TRBJ1-6; D remains unclear. V lost 6 bases and J lost 8, with 8 bases in between. Germline loops: CDR1 MNHEY, CDR2 SVGAGI. The CDR3 consists of 12 residues.

CDR3 sequence reads: CASSPNLAGLRGDTQYF. CDR3 nucleotides: TGTGCCAGCAGCCCAAACCTAGCGGGCTTGAGGGGGGATACGCAGTATTTT. V usage is TRBV7-2 and J usage is TRBJ2-3, with 8 bases matching TRBD2. This CDR3 spans 17 amino acids. Losses at the gene ends were 5 bases for V and 6 bases for J; bases not matched to a gene: 16. The V gene's germline CDR1 is SGHTA and CDR2 FQGNSA.

This rearrangement joins TRBV12-5 to TRBJ2-1; 7 bases line up with TRBD2. The CDR3 is 17 amino acids. CDR1 and CDR2 from the germline V gene are LGHNT and FRNRAP. Trimming cost V 0 bases and J 4 bases; bases outside gene matches: 9. CDR3 sequence (DNA): TGTGCTAGTGGTTTGGTCCTACGGGGGGAGACATACAATGAGCAGTTCTTC. It specifies CASGLVLRGETYNEQFF.

The genes are TRBV6-2 or TRBV6-3 and TRBJ2-1; 13 positions agree with TRBD2. The germline CDR1 and CDR2 sequences are MNHEY and SVGEGT. The CDR3 covers 17 residues. With V trimmed by 2 bases and J by 3 bases, 4 bases remained unmatched. The CDR3 bases are TGTGCCAGCAGTTACCTACTAGCGGGGGGGCTCTACAATGAGCAGTTCTTC. Amino acids: CASSYLLAGGLYNEQFF.

This sequence joins TRBV27 and TRBJ2-7; the match to TRBD2 covers 14 bases. Trimming took 1 base from V and 5 from J; bases not matched to a gene: 4. The V gene's germline CDR1 is MNHEY and CDR2 SMNVEV (reference sequence). There are 16 residues in the CDR3. CDR3 coding DNA: TGTGCCAGCAGTTTATATCGGACTAGCGGGGGGCACGAGCAGTACTTC. Amino acids: CASSLYRTSGGHEQYF.

V usage is TRBV5-1 and J usage is TRBJ2-5; TRBD2 aligns across 8 bases. This CDR3 has 15 amino acids. Losses at the gene ends were 4 bases for V and 5 bases for J; bases not matched to a gene: 10. Germline loops: CDR1 SGHRS, CDR2 YFSETQ. CDR3 in amino acids: CASSLTGGPRETQYF. CDR3 sequence (DNA): TGCGCCAGCAGCCTGACGGGGGGGCCGAGGGAGACCCAGTACTTC.

This clone was observed once. The chain joins TRBV3-1 (or the pseudogene TRBV3-2) to TRBJ2-1; 8 bases map to TRBD1. The germline V gene has CDR1 LGHDT and CDR2 YNNKEL (reference sequence). CDR3 length: 17 residues. V was clipped by 0 bases and J by 9 bases; unmatched bases: 13. The CDR3 sequence is CASSQDWPRGLRSEQFF. Here the CDR3 DNA reads TGTGCCAGCAGCCAAGATTGGCCCAGGGGGCTTAGGAGTGAGCAGTTCTTC.

The chain uses TRBV10-2 and TRBJ1-5; TRBD1 might be the D (5 bases). V lost 4 bases, J lost 2 bases, and 24 bases lay in between. The CDR3 is 19 amino acids. Germline V gene lookup returns CDR1 WSHSY and CDR2 SAAADI. CDR3 coding DNA: TGCGCCAGCAGTGTCAGGGCAGGAGGAGGTTGGGGTGGCAATCAGCCCCAGCATTTT. Protein: CASSVRAGGGWGGNQPQHF.

The chain recombines TRBV7-2 with TRBJ2-5; D is ambiguous. Trimming removed 1 base at V and 2 bases at J, with 14 bases between. Germline assignment: CDR1 SGHTA and CDR2 FQGNSA. This CDR3 is 16 amino acids long. The CDR3 is CASSLGFGTVQETQYF. The CDR3, as DNA: TGTGCCAGCAGCTTAGGATTCGGTACAGTACAAGAGACCCAGTACTTC.

This clone showed up just once. The chain links TRBV2 to TRBJ1-6, with D perhaps matching TRBD1 (6 bases). The V end lost 7 bases, the J end lost 9 bases, and 13 bases lay between the germline ends. The germline CDR1 and CDR2 sequences are SNHLY and FYNNEI. The CDR3 sequence is 13 residues long. DNA of the CDR3: TGTGCCAGCACCCCTGGGGGCATTTCACCCCTCCACTTT. Translated, it gives CASTPGGISPLHF.

This clone was observed once. V usage is TRBV19 and J usage is TRBJ2-1; 7 bases map to TRBD1. The CDR3 sequence is 15 residues long. Germline V gene sequence: CDR1 LNHDA, CDR2 SQIVND (reference sequence). V was pared by 5 bases and J by 2 bases, with 6 bases of the junction left unmatched. The CDR3 here is CASSFRQGTYNEQFF. The CDR3 coding sequence is TGTGCCAGTAGTTTCAGACAGGGAACCTACAATGAGCAGTTCTTC.

The rearrangement joins TRBV5-1 to TRBJ1-6, with 9 nucleotides matching TRBD1. CDR3 size: 16 residues. The V gene end was trimmed by 4 bases and the J gene end by 9 bases; junction bases not matched to a gene: 11. Germline V gene lookup returns CDR1 SGHRS and CDR2 YFSETQ. DNA for the CDR3: TGCGCCAGCAGCCCGTCAGACAGGGGGAAGGGTTCACCCCTCCACTTT. Translation: CASSPSDRGKGSPLHF.

This chain links TRBV5-1 with TRBJ1-2; D perhaps matches TRBD1 (6 bases). The CDR3 is 15 residues long. V was pared by 1 base and J by 4 bases, with 14 bases between. Per germline, CDR1 SGHRS and CDR2 YFSETQ. Here the CDR3 reads CASSLRQGSFYGYTF. In nucleotides, the CDR3 is TGCGCCAGCAGCTTGAGGCAGGGGAGTTTCTATGGCTACACCTTC.

CDR3 in amino acids: CASRLINNQPQHF. The CDR3 bases are TGTGCAAGTCGCCTCATCAACAATCAGCCCCAGCATTTT. This rearrangement joins TRBV12-2 to TRBJ1-5. TRBV12-2 is assigned pseudogene status. This CDR3 is built from 13 residues.

This rearrangement joins TRBV5-1 to TRBJ2-7; D assignment may be TRBD1 or TRBD2 (5 bases each). The V gene lost 0 bases and the J gene lost 6 bases, with 19 bases spanning the gap. The CDR3 loop spans 16 amino acids. CDR1 and CDR2 from the germline V gene are SGHRS and YFSETQ. The CDR3 bases are TGCGCCAGCAGCTTGGTCCAGGGTAGCGATAGCTCCGAGCAGTACTTC. As protein: CASSLVQGSDSSEQYF.

The gene calls are TRBV27 and TRBJ2-2; D unclear. Germline loops: CDR1 MNHEY, CDR2 SMNVEV (reference sequence). This CDR3 comprises 13 residues. V was clipped by 5 bases and J by 6 bases, with 10 bases between them. CDR3 protein: CASSIQLSGELFF. The CDR3 region has the DNA TGTGCCAGCAGTATTCAGTTGTCCGGGGAGCTGTTTTTT.

The chain combines TRBV6-5 with TRBJ2-5, with 8 nucleotides matching TRBD1. V gave up 6 bases and J gave up 2 bases; unmatched junction bases: 5. Per germline, CDR1 MNHEY and CDR2 SVGAGI. CDR3 size: 14 residues. For the CDR3, the DNA is TGTGCCAGCAGGGAGGGACAGGTACAAGAGACCCAGTACTTC. It yields the protein CASREGQVQETQYF.

The J gene is TRBJ1-1, the V gene TRBV10-3; perhaps TRBD1 as D (6 bases). Trimming pared 5 bases from V and 1 base from J, leaving 11 bases between. This CDR3 region has 14 residues. The germline CDR1 and CDR2 sequences are ENHRY and SYGVKD. CDR3 in amino acids: CAISPTGPNTEAFF. The CDR3 region has the DNA TGTGCCATCAGTCCGACAGGCCCGAACACTGAAGCTTTCTTT.

In this sample, this clone turned up once. The chain is built from TRBV4-1 and TRBJ2-6; TRBD2 matches 8 bases. Germline CDR1 MGHRA, CDR2 YSYEKL. V was clipped by 0 bases and J by 0 bases; unmatched bases: 10. CDR3 length: 20 amino acids. The CDR3 spells CASSQDSRVAGSSGANVLTF. CDR3 nucleotide sequence: TGCGCCAGCAGCCAAGATAGTCGGGTAGCGGGGAGCTCTGGGGCCAACGTCCTGACTTTC.